These 30 T cell receptor beta chains share one sample of origin, sequenced in a study of OX40 agonist ivuxolimab in advanced cancers. Sequencing used immunoSEQ multiplex PCR; TCRdb keeps in-frame clones, though not all of them. The table includes roughly 60,000 clones, about 85% detected once. Sample: CD4+ or CD8+ T cells sorted from blood, taken in a trial of the OX40 agonist ivuxolimab. The receptors here all came from an adult with an advanced solid tumor such as melanoma, head and neck, liver or kidney cancer.

The CDR3: CASSLSPWDSGKGYTF. CDR3 nucleotide sequence: TGTGCCAGCAGCTTGTCCCCCTGGGACAGTGGAAAAGGCTACACCTTC. This rearrangement joins TRBV5-4 to TRBJ1-2; 7 nucleotides match TRBD1. The CDR3 extends over 16 amino acids. The V segment lost 1 base and the J segment 8 bases; nucleotides outside the gene matches: 14. Germline assignment: CDR1 SGHNT and CDR2 YYREEE (reference sequence).

The gene calls are TRBV7-2 and TRBJ2-1; TRBD2 might be the D (5 bases). The CDR3 consists of 12 residues. V lost 4 bases, J lost 12 bases, and 13 bases lay in between. Per germline, CDR1 SGHTA and CDR2 FQGNSA. Written as DNA, the CDR3 is TGTGCCAGCAGCTCCCCGGAGGCCCCGCAGTTCTTC. It codes for CASSSPEAPQFF.

In this sample, this clone turned up once. The chain carries TRBV6-1 and TRBJ1-5, with D perhaps matching TRBD1 (5 bases). This CDR3 spans 15 amino acids. Germline loops: CDR1 MNHNS, CDR2 SASEGT. Trimming pared 5 bases from V and 4 bases from J, leaving 15 bases between. CDR3 protein: CASSLGTAPNQPQHF. Written as DNA, the CDR3 is TGTGCCAGCAGTCTCGGGACCGCCCCGAATCAGCCCCAGCATTTT.

This chain connects TRBV4-3 to TRBJ1-2; TRBD1 agrees at 9 bases. This CDR3 contains 14 residues. Germline CDR1 LGHNA, CDR2 YSLEER. After removal of 4 bases from V and 8 bases from J, the junction contained 8 bases not matched to a gene. CDR3 in amino acids: CASSRQRTGDGYTF. Written as DNA, the CDR3 is TGCGCCAGCAGCCGGCAACGGACAGGGGACGGCTACACCTTC.

The chain carries TRBV5-1 and TRBJ1-2, with D unresolved. Trimming cost V 0 bases and J 6 bases, with 15 bases left between them. The CDR3 consists of 15 residues. The germline CDR1 and CDR2 sequences are SGHRS and YFSETQ. The CDR3 is CASSLGGSPQDGYTF. The CDR3 nucleotides are TGCGCCAGCAGCTTGGGTGGGTCCCCGCAGGATGGCTACACCTTC.

This sequence joins TRBV4-3 and TRBJ2-1; D tentatively fits TRBD1 or TRBD2 (5 bases each). This CDR3 region has 14 residues. Germline V gives CDR1 LGHNA, CDR2 YSLEER. V shed 3 bases and J shed 2 bases, with 8 bases lying between them. The CDR3 sequence is CASSQRGPYNEQFF. The CDR3 coding sequence is TGCGCCAGCAGCCAGAGGGGACCCTACAATGAGCAGTTCTTC.

In its sample, this clone was seen once. V is TRBV7-8 and J is TRBJ2-1; D is possibly TRBD1 or TRBD2 (5 bases each). The CDR3 consists of 14 residues. Looked up from germline, CDR1 is SGHVS and CDR2 is FQNEAQ. Trimming pared 4 bases from V and 12 bases from J, leaving 19 bases between. CDR3 bases: TGTGCCAGCAGCTACAACTGGGGCCCGGCGGGGCAGTTCTTC. Its protein is CASSYNWGPAGQFF.

This clone was counted only a few times. The V gene is TRBV5-1, the J gene TRBJ2-1; D remains ambiguous. The CDR3 contains 12 residues. The V and J ends lost 0 bases and 9 bases respectively, with 7 bases between them. Germline-derived CDR1 and CDR2 are SGHRS and YFSETQ. The CDR3 sequence is CASSLEWGEQFF. The CDR3 DNA reads as TGCGCCAGCAGCTTGGAATGGGGTGAGCAGTTCTTC.

The chain links TRBV6-6 to TRBJ2-3; a weak D match, TRBD2 (5 bases). Germline-derived CDR1 and CDR2 are MNHNY and SVGAGI (reference sequence). The CDR3 is 11 residues long. Trimming cost V 8 bases and J 4 bases, with 7 bases left between them. The CDR3, as DNA: TGTGCCAGCCTCGGGGCAGATACGCAGTATTTT. Protein sequence: CASLGADTQYF.

This chain connects TRBV4-3 to TRBJ2-3; tentatively, D is TRBD2 (6 bases). Trimming removed 3 bases from V and 8 bases from J, with 12 bases in between. The CDR3 covers 13 residues. Germline CDR1 LGHNA, CDR2 YSLEER. The CDR3 bases are TGCGCCAGCAGCCACCCCAAGGAGGGTACGCAGTATTTT. Protein: CASSHPKEGTQYF.

The chain recombines TRBV29-1 with TRBJ1-2; D is ambiguous. In germline, CDR1 is SQVTM, CDR2 ANQGSEA. The V and J ends lost 4 bases and 8 bases respectively, with 11 bases between them. The CDR3 covers 11 residues. The CDR3 region is CSVGDDVGYTF. The CDR3, as DNA: TGCAGCGTTGGGGATGATGTGGGCTACACCTTC.

V is TRBV11-3 and J is TRBJ2-5, with 7 nucleotides matching TRBD1. The CDR3 totals 16 residues. After removal of 0 bases from V and 5 bases from J, the junction contained 9 bases not matched to a gene. Germline loops: CDR1 SGHNT, CDR2 YENEEA. Written as DNA, the CDR3 is TGTGCCAGCAGCTTAGATCTAGGGGGCGCAGGGGAGACCCAGTACTTC. Translation gives CASSLDLGGAGETQYF.

V is TRBV4-3 and J is TRBJ2-3; D unresolved. The CDR3 extends over 14 amino acids. CDR1 and CDR2 (germline): LGHNA, YSLEER. Trimming pared 0 bases from V and 1 base from J, leaving 5 bases between. CDR3 sequence: CASSQDSGTDTQYF. CDR3 DNA sequence: TGCGCCAGCAGCCAAGATTCAGGCACAGATACGCAGTATTTT.

This chain uses TRBV6-5 with TRBJ1-2; 10 bases are a match to TRBD1. CDR1 is MNHEY, CDR2 SVGAGI, per germline. Germline trimming cut 4 bases from V and 7 bases from J; bases unmatched to any gene: 3. The CDR3 runs to 13 residues. The CDR3 spells CASSWGQGIGYTF. In DNA, the CDR3 is TGTGCCAGCAGTTGGGGACAGGGGATTGGCTACACCTTC.

The V gene is TRBV19, the J gene TRBJ2-7; D unresolved. Trimming stripped 3 bases from V and 6 bases from J, with 15 bases between. The CDR3 totals 14 residues. The germline CDR1 and CDR2 sequences are LNHDA and SQIVND (reference sequence). The CDR3 loop is CASSIQVSTVEQYF. CDR3 bases: TGTGCCAGTAGTATTCAGGTTTCTACGGTCGAGCAGTACTTC.

V usage is TRBV5-6 and J usage is TRBJ1-4, with a weak D call TRBD1 (5 bases). Germline V lookup: CDR1 SGHDT, CDR2 YYEEEE. The CDR3 runs to 13 residues. V was shortened by 3 bases and J by 7 bases, with 10 bases between the two germline ends. CDR3 sequence reads: CASSSGAGEKLFF. CDR3 DNA: TGTGCCAGCAGCTCCGGGGCGGGTGAAAAACTGTTTTTT.

The V gene is TRBV7-9, the J gene TRBJ2-1; D gene uncertain. Germline assignment: CDR1 SEHNR and CDR2 FQNEAQ (reference sequence). The CDR3 spans 10 residues. The V end was cut by 2 bases, the J end by 10 bases, with 3 bases between. The CDR3: CASSLTEQFF. For the CDR3, the DNA is TGTGCCAGCAGCTTAACCGAGCAGTTCTTC.

This clone was picked up one time. This sequence joins TRBV7-9 and TRBJ2-1, with D unresolved. The CDR3 covers 16 residues. Germline CDR1 SEHNR, CDR2 FQNEAQ (reference sequence). V lost 5 bases and J lost 5, with 19 bases in between. In DNA form, the CDR3 reads TGTGCCAGCAGCCTAACCCGCCCGGGCTCAGACAATGAGCAGTTCTTC. Amino acid sequence: CASSLTRPGSDNEQFF.

V is TRBV6-1 and J is TRBJ1-2; D ambiguous. The V end was cut by 0 bases, the J end by 4 bases, with 9 bases between. CDR3 length: 14 amino acids. Germline V gene data show CDR1 as MNHNS and CDR2 as SASEGT. The CDR3, as DNA: TGTGCCAGCAGTGAAGCTTTTGGGATCTATGGCTACACCTTC. It translates to CASSEAFGIYGYTF.

V is TRBV7-8 and J is TRBJ1-1; no clear D. Germline V gives CDR1 SGHVS, CDR2 FQNEAQ. The CDR3 is 13 residues long. V lost 0 bases, J lost 1 base, and 3 bases lay in between. CDR3 sequence: CASSLARNTEAFF. The DNA for the CDR3 is TGTGCCAGCAGCTTAGCGAGGAACACTGAAGCTTTCTTT. The full variable domain, its missing parts supplied by reference TRBV7-8 and TRBJ1-1, is GAGVSQSPRYKVAKRGQDVALRCDPISGHVSLFWYQQALGQGPEFLTYFQNEAQLDKSGLPSDRFFAERPEGSVSTLKIQRTQQEDSAVYLCASSLARNTEAFFGQGTRLTVV.

This clone was counted a single time. The chain has TRBV9 and TRBJ1-5; D gene unclear. Between the trimmed V and J ends, which lost 3 bases and 4 bases, there was a span of 11 bases. CDR1 is SGDLS, CDR2 YYNGEE, per germline. The CDR3 extends over 14 amino acids. The CDR3 reads CASSAAGINQPQHF. The DNA for the CDR3 is TGTGCCAGCAGCGCCGCTGGGATAAATCAGCCCCAGCATTTT.

The V and J genes are TRBV6-5 and TRBJ1-2; D remains unclear. The V end was cut by 2 bases, the J end by 2 bases, with 6 bases between. This CDR3 has 13 residues. CDR1 is MNHEY and CDR2 is SVGAGI in the germline V gene. The CDR3 reads CASSYGRNYGYTF. In nucleotides, the CDR3 is TGTGCCAGCAGTTACGGCAGAAACTATGGCTACACCTTC.

This chain connects TRBV5-4 to TRBJ2-6; D is possibly TRBD1 or TRBD2 (5 bases each). Germline V gene data show CDR1 as SGHNT and CDR2 as YYREEE (reference sequence). The CDR3 is 15 residues long. V was trimmed by 6 bases and J by 1 base, leaving 11 bases between them. CDR3 amino acids: CASNIGGSGANVLTF. The CDR3 DNA reads as TGTGCCAGCAACATTGGGGGTTCTGGGGCCAACGTCCTGACTTTC.

The rearrangement links TRBV21-1 to TRBJ2-5; TRBD2 was called by the table and not checked on the DNA. TRBV21-1 is tagged as a pseudogene. The CDR3 sequence is 14 residues long. The CDR3 sequence: CASSRRGGQETQYF. CDR3 nucleotide sequence: TGTGCCAGCAGCAGGAGGGGGGGCCAAGAGACCCAGTACTTC.

This chain connects TRBV6-5 to TRBJ2-2; 7 nucleotides match TRBD2. CDR3 length: 15 residues. CDR1 and CDR2 from the germline V gene are MNHEY and SVGAGI. The trim removed 6 bases at V and 6 bases at J, leaving 10 bases unmatched. The CDR3 DNA sequence: TGTGCCAGCAGCCGACAGCGGGGTCTGGCCGGGGAGCTGTTTTTT. Protein product: CASSRQRGLAGELFF.

The rearrangement uses TRBV5-1 and TRBJ2-5; D is ambiguous. The V end lost 5 bases, the J end lost 1 base, and 15 bases lay between the germline ends. This CDR3 region has 15 residues. Germline V lookup: CDR1 SGHRS, CDR2 YFSETQ. The DNA for the CDR3 is TGCGCCAGCAGGCCCACTATTGAGCCCCAAGAGACCCAGTACTTC. As protein: CASRPTIEPQETQYF.

This chain links TRBV28 with TRBJ1-2; D not resolved. CDR1 is MDHEN and CDR2 is SYDVKM in the germline V gene. This CDR3 has 14 residues. With 7 bases removed from V and 4 bases from J, the gap between germline ends came to 16 bases. CDR3 in amino acids: CASTGTEAFYGYTF. CDR3 bases: TGTGCCAGCACGGGAACGGAGGCTTTCTATGGCTACACCTTC.

The rearrangement uses TRBV7-3 and TRBJ1-5; 8 bases agree with TRBD1. The CDR3 runs to 16 residues. V lost 2 bases to trimming and J lost 4 bases; unmatched junction nucleotides: 7. Germline loops: CDR1 SGHTA, CDR2 FQGTGA. This CDR3 is CASSLPGGMVNQPQHF. CDR3 in DNA: TGTGCCAGCAGCTTACCAGGGGGCATGGTAAATCAGCCCCAGCATTTT.

V is TRBV19 and J is TRBJ2-5; 7 bases map to TRBD1. TRBJ2-7 matches the DNA end more closely, so the J call is doubtful. This CDR3 has 14 residues. Germline V gene sequence: CDR1 LNHDA, CDR2 SQIVND (reference sequence). The CDR3 here is CASSTDREGNEQYF. The CDR3 DNA follows: TGTGCCAGTAGTACAGACAGGGAAGGTAACGAGCAGTACTTC.

A single count supports this clone. This chain uses TRBV4-2 with TRBJ1-5; possibly TRBD1 for D (6 bases). The CDR3 totals 13 residues. V gave up 1 base and J gave up 8 bases, with 9 bases separating them. The germline CDR1 and CDR2 sequences are LGHNA and YNFKEQ. CDR3 sequence (DNA): TGTGCCAGCAGCCAAGGGGACACGGAGCCCCAGCATTTT. Its protein is CASSQGDTEPQHF.